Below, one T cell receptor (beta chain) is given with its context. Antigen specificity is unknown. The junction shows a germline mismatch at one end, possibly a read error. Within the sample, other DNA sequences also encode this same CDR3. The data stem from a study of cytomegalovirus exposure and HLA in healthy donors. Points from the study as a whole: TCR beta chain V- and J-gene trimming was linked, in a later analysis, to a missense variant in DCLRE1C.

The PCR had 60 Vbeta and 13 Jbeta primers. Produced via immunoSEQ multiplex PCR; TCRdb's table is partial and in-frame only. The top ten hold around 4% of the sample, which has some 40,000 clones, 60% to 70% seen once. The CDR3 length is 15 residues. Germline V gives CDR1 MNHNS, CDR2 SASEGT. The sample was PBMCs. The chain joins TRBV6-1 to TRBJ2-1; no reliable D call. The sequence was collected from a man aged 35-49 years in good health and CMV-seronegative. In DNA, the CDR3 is TGCGCCAGCAGTGAAGGATCGGGCTCCTACAATGAGCAGTTCTTC. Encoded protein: CASSEGSGSYNEQFF.